This T cell receptor beta chain is drawn from a study of cytomegalovirus exposure and HLA in healthy donors. Study outcomes and limitations: Serostatus for CMV was the only available immune exposure information. Researchers catalogued approximately 170 TCR beta chains as cytomegalovirus-associated. The authors excluded some V segments, including TRBV6-2 and TRBV6-3, as indistinguishable.

PCR was performed using 60 Vbeta and 13 Jbeta primers. Assay: immunoSEQ multiplex PCR; the TCRdb copy retains only in-frame clones and omits some. The sample has roughly 100,000 clones; approximately 82% are singletons. As regards this clone: Its matching antigen is unknown.

This CDR3 spans 11 amino acids. Germline loops: CDR1 SGDLS, CDR2 YYNGEE. V shed 4 bases and J shed 4 bases, with 4 bases lying between them. Sequenced material: PBMCs. V and J are TRBV9 and TRBJ2-3; the D is unclear. The receptor's source is a man in his forties in good health and CMV-seropositive. In DNA, the CDR3 is TGTGCCAGCAGCTCATCAGATACGCAGTATTTT. Encoded protein: CASSSSDTQYF.